The T cell receptor (beta chain) described here comes from a study of OX40 agonist ivuxolimab in advanced cancers. This table comes from immunoSEQ multiplex PCR, and its TCRdb copy is limited to in-frame clones, with some not included. The sample yields tens of thousands of clones, approximately 80% seen once. The ends were cut back, 0 bases at V and 0 bases at J, with 6 bases in the middle. The germline V gene encodes CDR1 SGHRS and CDR2 YFSETQ. The CDR3 loop spans 14 amino acids. The receptor was derived from an adult with an advanced solid tumor such as melanoma, head and neck, liver or kidney cancer. The chain recombines TRBV5-1 with TRBJ1-2; D gene ambiguous. Sequencing used CD4+ or CD8+ T cells sorted from blood, obtained in a trial of the OX40 agonist ivuxolimab. The CDR3 here is CASSLAVSNYGYTF. Here the CDR3 DNA reads TGCGCCAGCAGCTTGGCAGTCTCTAACTATGGCTACACCTTC. The full variable domain, completed using reference TRBV5-1 and TRBJ1-2, is KAGVTQTPRYLIKTRGQQVTLSCSPISGHRSVSWYQQTPGQGLQFLFEYFSETQRNKGNFPGRFSGRQFSNSRSEMNVSTLELGDSALYLCASSLAVSNYGYTFGSGTRLTVV.